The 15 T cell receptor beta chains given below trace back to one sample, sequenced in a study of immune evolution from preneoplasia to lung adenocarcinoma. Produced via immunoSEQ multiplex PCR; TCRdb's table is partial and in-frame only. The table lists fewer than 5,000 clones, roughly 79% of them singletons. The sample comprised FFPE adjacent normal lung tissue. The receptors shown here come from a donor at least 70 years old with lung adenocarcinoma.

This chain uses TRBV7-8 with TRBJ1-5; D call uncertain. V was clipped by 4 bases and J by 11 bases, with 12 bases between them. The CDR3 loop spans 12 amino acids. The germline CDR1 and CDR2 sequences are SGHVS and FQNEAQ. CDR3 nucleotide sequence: TGTGCCAGCAGCTCCTACCGGGGAACCCAGCATTTT. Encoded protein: CASSSYRGTQHF.

The CDR3 sequence: CASSLVLAGNREQYF. In nucleotides, the CDR3 is TGTGCCAGCAGCTTGGTTCTAGCGGGAAACCGCGAGCAGTACTTC. The chain has TRBV5-5 and TRBJ2-7, with TRBD2 matching over 9 bases. Germline CDR1 reads SGHKS; CDR2 reads YYEKEE (reference sequence). The CDR3 covers 15 residues. The junction had 7 bases not matched to a gene; V was cut back by 0 bases and J by 6 bases.

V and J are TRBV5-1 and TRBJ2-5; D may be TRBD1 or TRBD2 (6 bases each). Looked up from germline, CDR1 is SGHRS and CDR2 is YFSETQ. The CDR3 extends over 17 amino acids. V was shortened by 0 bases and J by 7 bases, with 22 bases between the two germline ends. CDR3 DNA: TGCGCCAGCAGCTTGGCCACCTCAGGGGACTCGCTTGGGACCCAGTACTTC. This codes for CASSLATSGDSLGTQYF.

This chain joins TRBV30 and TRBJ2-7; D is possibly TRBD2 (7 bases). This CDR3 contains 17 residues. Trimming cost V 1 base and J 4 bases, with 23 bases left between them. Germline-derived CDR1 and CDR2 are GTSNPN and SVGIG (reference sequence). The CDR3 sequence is CAWSDGLGAGVLYEQYF. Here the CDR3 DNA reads TGTGCCTGGAGTGACGGCTTGGGGGCGGGAGTTCTATACGAGCAGTACTTC.

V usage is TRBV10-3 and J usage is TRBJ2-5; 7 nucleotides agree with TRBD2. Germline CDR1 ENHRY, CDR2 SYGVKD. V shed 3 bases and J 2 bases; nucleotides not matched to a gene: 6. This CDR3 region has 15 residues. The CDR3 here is CAISDNGGGQETQYF. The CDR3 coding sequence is TGTGCCATCAGTGATAACGGGGGAGGGCAAGAGACCCAGTACTTC.

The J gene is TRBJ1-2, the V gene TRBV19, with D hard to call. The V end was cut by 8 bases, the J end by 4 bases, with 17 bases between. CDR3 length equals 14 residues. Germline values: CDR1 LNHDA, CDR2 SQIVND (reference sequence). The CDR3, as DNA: TGTGCCAGTCGGGGAAGAGGAGAGAGCTATGGCTACACCTTC. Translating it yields CASRGRGESYGYTF.

CDR3 DNA sequence: TGTGCCAGCAGTTCCGCGGGATATGCTGGAAACACCATATATTTT. Protein sequence: CASSSAGYAGNTIYF. The chain joins TRBV27 to TRBJ1-3, with D uncertain. Trimming took 4 bases from V and 2 from J, leaving 12 bases between them. Germline V lookup: CDR1 MNHEY, CDR2 SMNVEV (reference sequence). This CDR3 is 15 amino acids long.

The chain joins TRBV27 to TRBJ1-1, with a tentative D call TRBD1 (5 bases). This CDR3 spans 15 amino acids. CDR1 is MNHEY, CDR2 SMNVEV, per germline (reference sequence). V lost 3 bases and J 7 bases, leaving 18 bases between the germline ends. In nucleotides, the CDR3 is TGTGCCAGCAGTTTCTTAGCGGGGTTTCAGGGTGAAGCTTTCTTT. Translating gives CASSFLAGFQGEAFF.

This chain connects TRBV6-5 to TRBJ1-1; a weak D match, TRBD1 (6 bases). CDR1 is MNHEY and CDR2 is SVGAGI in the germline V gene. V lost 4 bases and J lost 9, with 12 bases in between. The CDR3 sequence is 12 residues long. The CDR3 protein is CASSSGASKAFF. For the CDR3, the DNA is TGTGCCAGCAGTTCAGGGGCCTCCAAAGCTTTCTTT.

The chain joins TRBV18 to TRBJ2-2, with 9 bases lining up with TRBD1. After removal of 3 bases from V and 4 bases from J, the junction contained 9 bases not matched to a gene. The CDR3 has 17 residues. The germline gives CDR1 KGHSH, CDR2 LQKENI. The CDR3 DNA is TGTGCCAGCTCACCCTCTAACAGGGGGCGATTCACCGGGGAGCTGTTTTTT. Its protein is CASSPSNRGRFTGELFF.

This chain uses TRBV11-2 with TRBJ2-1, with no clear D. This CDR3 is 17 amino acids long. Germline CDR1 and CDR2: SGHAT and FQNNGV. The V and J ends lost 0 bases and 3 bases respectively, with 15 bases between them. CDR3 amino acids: CASSLEMDPALYNEQFF. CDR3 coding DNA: TGTGCCAGCAGCTTAGAGATGGACCCCGCGCTCTACAATGAGCAGTTCTTC.

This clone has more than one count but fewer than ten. This CDR3 is CASSDRGYEQYF. CDR3 bases: TGTGCCAGCAGTGACAGGGGTTACGAGCAGTACTTC. The rearrangement links TRBV6-6 to TRBJ2-7, with 8 positions matching TRBD1. Germline V gives CDR1 MNHNY, CDR2 SVGAGI (reference sequence). Losses at the gene ends were 5 bases for V and 4 bases for J; bases not matched to a gene: 1. The CDR3 consists of 12 residues.

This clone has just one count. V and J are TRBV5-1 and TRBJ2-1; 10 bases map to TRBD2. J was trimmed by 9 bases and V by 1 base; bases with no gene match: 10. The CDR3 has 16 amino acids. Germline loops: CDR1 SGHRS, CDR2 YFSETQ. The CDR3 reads CASSLYPSGGRGEQFF. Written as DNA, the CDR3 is TGCGCCAGCAGCTTGTATCCTAGCGGGGGTCGAGGTGAGCAGTTCTTC.

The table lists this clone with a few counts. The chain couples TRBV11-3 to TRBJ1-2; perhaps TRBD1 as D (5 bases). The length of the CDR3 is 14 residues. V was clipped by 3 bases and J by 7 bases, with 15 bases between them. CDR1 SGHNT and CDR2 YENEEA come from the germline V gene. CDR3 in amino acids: CASSLEGRASGYTF. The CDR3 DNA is TGTGCCAGCAGCTTGGAGGGGCGCGCATCTGGCTACACCTTC.

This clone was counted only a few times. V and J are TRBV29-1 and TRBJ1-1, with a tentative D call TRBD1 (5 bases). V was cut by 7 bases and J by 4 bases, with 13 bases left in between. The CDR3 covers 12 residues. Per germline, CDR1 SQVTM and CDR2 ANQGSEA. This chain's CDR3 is CSGAWGGTEAFF. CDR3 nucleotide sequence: TGCAGCGGCGCTTGGGGCGGCACTGAAGCTTTCTTT.